The 30 T cell receptor beta chains presented below share a single source sample, sequenced in a study of T cells in Graves' hyperthyroidism and ophthalmopathy. Amplification targeted TCR beta CDR3 regions from RNA transcripts. With the HTBI primer set, the TCR CDR3 went through a first round of RT-PCR. TCRdb independently ran MiXCR on the multiplex PCR reads; one entry per CDR3 protein. The sample lists hundreds of thousands of distinct CDR3 sequences; approximately 14% were seen once. The sequenced sample was blood. Receptors originate from a woman in her fifties or sixties with Graves' ophthalmopathy.

This clonotype has at least ten counts. CDR3 in amino acids: CASSLSSRGPGSYNEQFF. The DNA of the CDR3 is TGTGCCAGCAGTTTGAGCTCCAGGGGCCCAGGCTCCTACAATGAGCAGTTCTTC. This chain connects TRBV28 to TRBJ2-1; D possibly corresponds to TRBD1 (6 bases). The CDR3 runs 18 residues. Between the trimmed V and J ends, which lost 3 bases and 0 bases, there was a span of 18 bases. Germline loops: CDR1 MDHEN, CDR2 SYDVKM.

This clonotype was seen repeatedly, ten times or more. The rearrangement uses TRBV7-9 and TRBJ2-3, with D unclear. This CDR3 comprises 17 residues. V lost 0 bases, J lost 6 bases, and 19 bases lay in between. CDR1 SEHNR and CDR2 FQNEAQ come from the germline V gene (reference sequence). The CDR3 here is CASSLAHGRVGFDTQYF. Written as DNA, the CDR3 is TGTGCCAGCAGCTTAGCGCATGGACGGGTCGGGTTTGATACGCAGTATTTT.

V and J are TRBV7-9 and TRBJ2-1; D gene ambiguous. V was trimmed by 5 bases and J by 9 bases, leaving 14 bases between them. The CDR3 contains 13 residues. Germline V lookup: CDR1 SEHNR, CDR2 FQNEAQ (reference sequence). Here the CDR3 DNA reads TGTGCCAGCAGCCCCCAGAGCGTCCGTGAGCAGTTCTTC. Translated, it gives CASSPQSVREQFF.

This clonotype was picked up many times. The V gene is TRBV20-1, the J gene TRBJ2-3; D gene unclear. CDR1 and CDR2 from the germline V gene are DFQATT and SNEGSKA (reference sequence). V lost 2 bases to trimming and J lost 6 bases, with 15 bases between them. This CDR3 contains 14 residues. The CDR3 DNA is TGCAGTGCTAGAATGTACGCAGGTTCCGATACGCAGTATTTT. This translates into CSARMYAGSDTQYF.

This clonotype was observed many times. This chain connects TRBV20-1 to TRBJ1-4, with a tentative D call TRBD1 (5 bases). The V and J ends lost 5 bases and 1 base respectively, with 11 bases between them. Germline V lookup: CDR1 DFQATT, CDR2 SNEGSKA (reference sequence). The CDR3 has 14 amino acids. This chain's CDR3 is CSAVRDGTNEKLFF. In DNA form, the CDR3 reads TGCAGTGCTGTCCGGGACGGAACTAATGAAAAACTGTTTTTT.

At least ten counts were recorded for this clonotype. The V call is TRBV7-2, the J call TRBJ2-1; 12 bases are a match to TRBD2. The V and J ends lost 6 bases and 8 bases, in that order; junction bases with no gene match: 11. This CDR3 is built from 16 residues. Per the germline V gene, CDR1 is SGHTA and CDR2 is FQGNSA. CDR3 sequence: CASSRGTSGLVDEQFF. In nucleotides, the CDR3 is TGTGCCAGCAGTAGAGGGACTAGCGGGCTCGTGGATGAGCAGTTCTTC.

This clonotype appeared many times. The V gene is TRBV7-9, the J gene TRBJ1-2; a possible D gene is TRBD1 (5 bases). The germline V and J ends were trimmed by 4 bases and 7 bases, with 13 bases remaining between them. Germline CDR1 SEHNR, CDR2 FQNEAQ (reference sequence). The CDR3 covers 13 residues. This CDR3 reads CASSSPPGSGYTF. CDR3 DNA: TGTGCCAGCAGCTCACCCCCAGGGAGTGGCTACACCTTC.

The table lists this clonotype with many counts. The chain joins TRBV20-1 to TRBJ2-7, with no clear D. The CDR3 is 13 amino acids. Per the germline V gene, CDR1 is DFQATT and CDR2 is SNEGSKA (reference sequence). The V end was cut by 2 bases, the J end by 2 bases, with 10 bases between. The CDR3 sequence: CSARSPSAYEQYF. The CDR3 nucleotides read TGCAGTGCTAGATCCCCCTCTGCCTACGAGCAGTACTTC.

V usage is TRBV27 and J usage is TRBJ1-3; 8 bases line up with TRBD1. V lost 6 bases to trimming and J lost 2 bases; unmatched junction nucleotides: 3. Germline-derived CDR1 and CDR2 are MNHEY and SMNVEV (reference sequence). The CDR3 extends over 14 amino acids. The CDR3 loop is CASSRTGPGNTIYF. The CDR3 DNA sequence: TGTGCCAGCAGCCGGACAGGGCCTGGAAACACCATATATTTT.

This clonotype was seen at least ten times. V usage is TRBV28 and J usage is TRBJ1-1; maybe TRBD1 (5 bases). CDR3 length: 15 amino acids. The ends were cut back, 2 bases at V and 2 bases at J, with 12 bases in the middle. The germline V gene encodes CDR1 MDHEN and CDR2 SYDVKM. CDR3 coding DNA: TGTGCCAGCAGTTTAATTTTTGGGGGTAACACTGAAGCTTTCTTT. It encodes CASSLIFGGNTEAFF.

This clonotype was observed many times. The rearrangement joins TRBV28 to TRBJ2-1; D is ambiguous. The CDR3 extends over 16 amino acids. Germline values: CDR1 MDHEN, CDR2 SYDVKM. Trimming shortened V by 1 base and J by 0 bases, and 10 bases separated the two germline ends. CDR3 region: CASSLYPGYSYNEQFF. In DNA, the CDR3 is TGTGCCAGCAGTTTATACCCCGGATACTCCTACAATGAGCAGTTCTTC.

This clonotype showed up many times. The chain links TRBV11-2 to TRBJ1-6; D is uncertain. This CDR3 is built from 18 residues. Germline CDR1 and CDR2: SGHAT and FQNNGV. The V and J ends lost 0 bases and 7 bases respectively, with 19 bases between them. The CDR3 loop is CASSLDHLAGGSNSPLHF. DNA of the CDR3: TGTGCCAGCAGCTTAGATCACTTGGCGGGTGGGTCGAATTCACCCCTCCACTTT.

This clonotype was detected many times. This sequence joins TRBV7-9 and TRBJ2-1; the D gene is possibly TRBD2 (5 bases). CDR3 length equals 12 residues. Germline V gene lookup returns CDR1 SEHNR and CDR2 FQNEAQ (reference sequence). V was shortened by 11 bases and J by 6 bases, with 14 bases between the two germline ends. The CDR3 reads CACGLARNEQFF. CDR3 nucleotides: TGTGCCTGCGGGTTAGCGCGCAATGAGCAGTTCTTC.

The gene calls are TRBV20-1 and TRBJ2-1; 8 nucleotides align to TRBD2. Per the germline V gene, CDR1 is DFQATT and CDR2 is SNEGSKA (reference sequence). The J segment lost 0 bases and the V segment lost 4 bases, leaving 5 bases of the junction unmatched. The CDR3 runs 15 residues. The chain's CDR3 is CSATPGTSSYNEQFF. In nucleotides, the CDR3 is TGCAGTGCTACACCCGGGACTAGCTCCTACAATGAGCAGTTCTTC.

The table lists this clonotype with many counts. This chain links TRBV20-1 with TRBJ1-5; D is possibly TRBD1 (5 bases). Germline values: CDR1 DFQATT, CDR2 SNEGSKA (reference sequence). V lost 2 bases and J 1 base, leaving 12 bases between the germline ends. The CDR3 totals 15 residues. CDR3 region: CSARQERGSNQPQHF. DNA of the CDR3: TGCAGTGCTAGACAGGAGCGGGGGAGCAATCAGCCCCAGCATTTT.

This clonotype appeared a single time. A much larger clone is a single base away; this may be a read error. V gene TRBV18 combines with J gene TRBJ2-1, with D unresolved. Germline CDR1 KGHSH, CDR2 LQKENI. The CDR3 length is 13 residues. V shed 4 bases and J shed 5 bases, with 9 bases lying between them. CDR3: CASSQLNHNEQFF. CDR3 nucleotides: TGTGCCAGCTCACAACTCAACCACAATGAGCAGTTCTTC. The full variable domain, completed using reference TRBV18 and TRBJ2-1, is NAGVMQNPRHLVRRRGQEARLRCSPMKGHSHVYWYRQLPEEGLKFMVYLQKENIIDESGMPKERFSAEFPKEGPSILRIQQVVRGDSAAYFCASSQLNHNEQFFGPGTRLTVL.

The chain combines TRBV6-2 or TRBV6-3 with TRBJ2-7, with D unresolved. The ends were cut back, 11 bases at V and 3 bases at J, with 14 bases in the middle. CDR1 MNHEY and CDR2 SVGEGT come from the germline V gene. The CDR3 loop spans 12 amino acids. CDR3 DNA sequence: TGTGCCTCTGCTTGGCAGAGCTACGAGCAGTACTTC. Protein product: CASAWQSYEQYF.

This clonotype was counted at least ten times. This rearrangement joins TRBV7-9 to TRBJ2-7; D call uncertain. Germline values: CDR1 SEHNR, CDR2 FQNEAQ (reference sequence). V lost 1 base and J 2 bases, leaving 15 bases between the germline ends. This CDR3 is built from 16 residues. DNA for the CDR3: TGTGCCAGCAGCTTAGTTGAGGCGGAACTAACCTACGAGCAGTACTTC. Translation: CASSLVEAELTYEQYF.

This clonotype was found many times. The genes are TRBV7-2 and TRBJ2-4; either TRBD1 or TRBD2 may supply D (5 bases each). CDR1 SGHTA and CDR2 FQGNSA come from the germline V gene. V lost 5 bases and J 7 bases, leaving 12 bases between the germline ends. The CDR3 extends over 13 amino acids. CDR3 protein: CASSPSRDNIQYF. DNA for the CDR3: TGTGCCAGCAGCCCTTCCCGGGACAACATTCAGTACTTC.

This clonotype came up many times. This chain links TRBV7-2 with TRBJ2-7; TRBD2 matches at 8 bases. Germline trimming cut 0 bases from V and 6 bases from J; bases unmatched to any gene: 7. Germline V lookup: CDR1 SGHTA, CDR2 FQGNSA. The CDR3 sequence is 15 residues long. The CDR3 DNA is TGTGCCAGCAGCTTAGCGAAGGGCGGGAGGCGCGAGCAGTACTTC. Amino acids: CASSLAKGGRREQYF.

This clonotype has at least ten counts. V usage is TRBV7-9 and J usage is TRBJ2-2; D remains ambiguous. Deletions cut 1 base from V and 3 bases from J, with 6 bases between. This CDR3 spans 14 amino acids. CDR1 and CDR2 (germline): SEHNR, FQNEAQ (reference sequence). The CDR3 nucleotides are TGTGCCAGCAGCTTAGTCGGATACACCGGGGAGCTGTTTTTT. It specifies CASSLVGYTGELFF.

As concerns this clonotype: This may arise from a read error, as a much more abundant clone is one base away. The CDR3 DNA follows: TGTGCCAGCACCCAGGACTATGTTAGAACAGATACGCGGTATTTT. Its translation: CASTQDYVRTDTRYF. The V call is TRBV2, the J call TRBJ2-3; D perhaps matches TRBD2 (6 bases). The CDR3 has 15 residues. The germline V gene has CDR1 SNHLY and CDR2 FYNNEI.

The V call is TRBV7-2, the J call TRBJ2-7; TRBD2 aligns across 7 bases. J lost 2 bases, V lost 1 base, and 8 bases had no gene match. CDR1 and CDR2 (germline): SGHTA, FQGNSA. This CDR3 region has 16 residues. The CDR3 nucleotides are TGTGCCAGCAGCTTAGTTCGGGCGGGGGTGACCTACGAGCAGTACTTC. Translated, it gives CASSLVRAGVTYEQYF.

This clonotype was counted only a few times. V usage is TRBV5-1 and J usage is TRBJ2-1, with D possibly TRBD1 on 6 matching bases. V gave up 5 bases and J gave up 4 bases, with 16 bases separating them. The CDR3 is 15 amino acids. In germline, CDR1 is SGHRS, CDR2 YFSETQ. CDR3 in amino acids: CASSPGALTYNEQFF. As DNA, the CDR3 is TGCGCCAGCAGTCCAGGGGCCCTTACATACAATGAGCAGTTCTTC.

This clonotype was observed at least ten times. The rearrangement joins TRBV6-1 to TRBJ2-3; 12 bases fit TRBD2. J was trimmed by 2 bases and V by 4 bases; bases with no gene match: 10. Per germline, CDR1 MNHNS and CDR2 SASEGT. There are 18 residues in the CDR3. CDR3 bases: TGTGCCAGCAGTGCCCGCGGACTAGCGGGGACCGCCACAGATACGCAGTATTTT. This sequence encodes CASSARGLAGTATDTQYF.

This clonotype was observed many times. V gene TRBV28 combines with J gene TRBJ2-7; 13 bases map to TRBD2. CDR1 MDHEN and CDR2 SYDVKM come from the germline V gene. With 10 bases clipped from V and 4 bases from J, the junction kept 4 bases outside the gene matches. The CDR3 contains 13 residues. The CDR3 nucleotides read TGTGCCACCCGGACTAGCGGGAGTTACGAGCAGTACTTC. Its protein product is CATRTSGSYEQYF.

About this clonotype: One base away lies a much larger clone, so this may be a sequencing read error. Because the CDR3 is missing its conserved closing phenylalanine or tryptophan, this is likely a read error. This rearrangement joins TRBV6-5 to TRBJ2-1; D might be TRBD2 (5 bases). The CDR3 covers 15 residues. Germline loops: CDR1 MNHEY, CDR2 SVGAGI. Trimming removed 0 bases from V and 3 bases from J, with 9 bases in between. The CDR3 DNA reads as TGTGCCAGCAGTTACTCGTCGACTATCTACAATGAGCAGTTCCTC. This codes for CASSYSSTIYNEQFL.

The sample holds many counts of this clonotype. This rearrangement joins TRBV18 to TRBJ1-1; D is perhaps TRBD1 (6 bases). The CDR3 is made up of 15 amino acids. Germline assignment: CDR1 KGHSH and CDR2 LQKENI. V was pared by 4 bases and J by 0 bases, with 12 bases between. DNA for the CDR3: TGTGCCAGCTCACTAAAACAGGGCTTGAACACTGAAGCTTTCTTT. Its protein is CASSLKQGLNTEAFF.

The sample holds a few counts of this clonotype. The V and J genes are TRBV19 and TRBJ2-2; a weak D match, TRBD1 (6 bases). V gave up 7 bases and J gave up 0 bases, with 18 bases separating them. The CDR3 sequence is 17 residues long. Germline V CDR1 and CDR2: LNHDA, SQIVND (reference sequence). CDR3 loop: CASISKPGQANTGELFF. In DNA form, the CDR3 reads TGTGCCAGTATATCGAAGCCGGGACAAGCGAACACCGGGGAGCTGTTTTTT.

Worth noting for this clonotype: It may be a read error: a sequence one base away is much more abundant. The rearrangement links TRBV9 to TRBJ2-1, with no clear D. The CDR3 contains 14 residues. Germline assignment: CDR1 SGDLS and CDR2 YYNGEE. DNA of the CDR3: TGTGCCAGCAGCGTAGACGTACGACACAATGAGCGGTTCTTC. Translation: CASSVDVRHNERFF.